These 23 T cell receptor beta chains were all obtained from the same sample, sequenced in a study of blood T cell repertoires in COVID-19. Generated by immunoSEQ multiplex PCR, the TCRdb table keeps only in-frame clones and is missing some. This sample yields about 210,000 clones, of which 70% to 90% are seen a single time; 0.72% belongs to the top ten. The sample taken for sequencing was peripheral blood. The receptors shown here come from a man aged 35-49 years with acute or convalescent COVID-19.

V is TRBV29-1 and J is TRBJ2-7; tentative D call: TRBD1 (6 bases). Trimming cost V 4 bases and J 11 bases, with 15 bases left between them. Germline V gives CDR1 SQVTM, CDR2 ANQGSEA. The CDR3 totals 11 residues. The CDR3 DNA sequence: TGCAGCGTTGTATGGGGACCAGGGGAGTACTTC. It specifies CSVVWGPGEYF.

The rearrangement links TRBV11-1 to TRBJ2-3, with D perhaps TRBD1 (6 bases). CDR1 and CDR2 from the germline V gene are SGHAT and FQDESV (reference sequence). This CDR3 is 16 amino acids long. Trimming left V 2 bases short and J 1 base short, with 13 bases between. The CDR3, as DNA: TGTGCCAGCAGCTTATTGTCGACAGGACGCACAGATACGCAGTATTTT. Amino acid sequence: CASSLLSTGRTDTQYF. Supplemented by reference TRBV11-1 and TRBJ2-3, the full variable domain reads EAEVAQSPRYKITEKSQAVAFWCDPISGHATLYWYRQILGQGPELLVQFQDESVVDDSQLPKDRFSAERLKGVDSTLKIQPAELGDSAMYLCASSLLSTGRTDTQYFGPGTRLTVL.

This clone was counted a few times. The chain links TRBV27 to TRBJ1-5; D is perhaps TRBD1 (5 bases). The CDR3 sequence is 15 residues long. Trimming stripped 6 bases from V and 2 bases from J, with 14 bases between. Germline values: CDR1 MNHEY, CDR2 SMNVEV (reference sequence). CDR3 sequence (DNA): TGTGCCAGCAGCCGCGGGACGGGCCGCAATCAGCCCCAGCATTTT. Protein sequence: CASSRGTGRNQPQHF.

The rearrangement joins TRBV2 to TRBJ2-5; 7 bases agree with TRBD2. The CDR3 loop spans 14 amino acids. Looked up from germline, CDR1 is SNHLY and CDR2 is FYNNEI. Losses at the gene ends were 7 bases for V and 7 bases for J; bases not matched to a gene: 12. The CDR3 region is CASTGPSSGMTQYF. CDR3 DNA sequence: TGTGCCAGCACTGGCCCCTCTAGCGGAATGACCCAGTACTTC.

The CDR3 is CASSFGDSVGYTF. In DNA, the CDR3 is TGTGCCAGTAGTTTCGGAGACAGTGTAGGCTACACCTTC. The V gene is TRBV19, the J gene TRBJ1-2, with D possibly matching TRBD1 (5 bases). Germline V gene sequence: CDR1 LNHDA, CDR2 SQIVND (reference sequence). The CDR3 runs to 13 residues. V was clipped by 5 bases and J by 8 bases, with 15 bases between them.

The chain combines TRBV2 with TRBJ1-5; 8 bases match TRBD1. CDR1 and CDR2 (germline): SNHLY, FYNNEI. The V gene end was trimmed by 5 bases and the J gene end by 5 bases; junction bases not matched to a gene: 5. CDR3 length: 14 amino acids. Written as DNA, the CDR3 is TGTGCCAGCAGTCCCGGACAGGGTTATCAGCCCCAGCATTTT. It translates to CASSPGQGYQPQHF.

The chain is built from TRBV21-1 and TRBJ2-1; the table's D call of TRBD2 was not tested on the DNA. TRBV21-1 is assigned pseudogene status. There are 13 residues in the CDR3. The CDR3 DNA follows: TGTGCCAGCATGCGCGGGAGGAATAATGAGCAGTTCTTC. The encoded protein is CASMRGRNNEQFF.

V is TRBV9 and J is TRBJ2-7; the match to TRBD2 covers 14 bases. The CDR3 covers 15 residues. Germline assignment: CDR1 SGDLS and CDR2 YYNGEE. V lost 3 bases to trimming and J lost 2 bases; unmatched junction nucleotides: 1. This CDR3 reads CASSGGLAGAYEQYF. The CDR3 region has the DNA TGTGCCAGCAGCGGGGGACTAGCGGGAGCCTACGAGCAGTACTTC.

The sample holds one count of this clone. The rearrangement links TRBV27 to TRBJ1-1; D is possibly TRBD1 (6 bases). The CDR3 totals 14 residues. The V end lost 5 bases, the J end lost 1 base, and 11 bases lay between the germline ends. The germline V gene encodes CDR1 MNHEY and CDR2 SMNVEV (reference sequence). The CDR3 DNA reads TGTGCCAGCAGTCCCGGGACACAGAACACTGAAGCTTTCTTT. It yields the protein CASSPGTQNTEAFF.

This chain joins TRBV5-4 and TRBJ1-2; tentative D call: TRBD1 (6 bases). Germline V gives CDR1 SGHNT, CDR2 YYREEE (reference sequence). V shed 4 bases and J shed 5 bases, with 15 bases lying between them. This CDR3 region has 14 residues. In DNA form, the CDR3 reads TGTGCCAGCAGCCCTTGGGGGGGGGCGTATGGCTACACCTTC. This sequence encodes CASSPWGGAYGYTF.

The chain is built from TRBV6-5 and TRBJ2-7; tentatively, D is TRBD1 (6 bases). Germline CDR1 MNHEY, CDR2 SVGAGI. The CDR3 consists of 13 residues. The germline V and J ends were trimmed by 3 bases and 7 bases, with 13 bases remaining between them. The CDR3 region has the DNA TGTGCCAGCAGTTATCAAGTGACAGGAGAGCAGTACTTC. Translation gives CASSYQVTGEQYF.

The chain has TRBV6-6 and TRBJ1-4, with D perhaps TRBD1 (6 bases). Germline V gene lookup returns CDR1 MNHNY and CDR2 SVGAGI (reference sequence). With 5 bases removed from V and 2 bases from J, the gap between germline ends came to 12 bases. The CDR3 extends over 15 amino acids. CDR3 sequence (DNA): TGTGCCAGCAGTCGGAGGACAGTTACTAATGAAAAACTGTTTTTT. This gives the protein CASSRRTVTNEKLFF.

The V call is TRBV6-4, the J call TRBJ2-3; 11 nucleotides match TRBD2. Germline CDR1 and CDR2: MRHNA and SNTAGT. The CDR3 is made up of 15 amino acids. After removal of 5 bases from V and 1 base from J, the junction contained 2 bases not matched to a gene. CDR3 loop: CASSRLAGRTDTQYF. The CDR3 region has the DNA TGTGCCAGCAGTAGACTAGCGGGGCGCACAGATACGCAGTATTTT.

The chain joins TRBV10-2 to TRBJ2-5; TRBD2 is a possible D gene (6 bases). The germline CDR1 and CDR2 sequences are WSHSY and SAAADI. The V end lost 4 bases, the J end lost 7 bases, and 10 bases lay between the germline ends. CDR3 length: 12 residues. This CDR3 reads CASSVQEGTQYF. The CDR3 DNA reads as TGCGCCAGCAGTGTTCAGGAGGGGACCCAGTACTTC.

The chain joins TRBV5-4 to TRBJ1-1; TRBD1 matches 8 bases. Germline CDR1 SGHNT, CDR2 YYREEE (reference sequence). This CDR3 region has 15 residues. V gave up 4 bases and J gave up 1 base; unmatched junction bases: 6. CDR3 loop: CASSRTGKWNTEAFF. The CDR3 DNA is TGTGCCAGCAGCCGGACAGGGAAGTGGAACACTGAAGCTTTCTTT.

The chain carries TRBV4-1 and TRBJ1-3; 9 bases line up with TRBD1. Trimming at V came to 2 bases and at J to 6 bases, leaving 5 bases not matched to a gene. Germline V gives CDR1 MGHRA, CDR2 YSYEKL. The CDR3 loop spans 15 amino acids. The CDR3 nucleotides read TGCGCCAGCAGCCAACCCCGGGACAGGGAAAACACCATATATTTT. Amino acid sequence: CASSQPRDRENTIYF.

This chain connects TRBV2 to TRBJ2-7; 11 nucleotides line up with TRBD1. Germline V gene lookup returns CDR1 SNHLY and CDR2 FYNNEI. The CDR3 loop spans 14 amino acids. J gave up 6 bases and V 5 bases, and 6 bases lay outside the gene matches. CDR3 in amino acids: CASSTRTGGSEQYF. Here the CDR3 DNA reads TGTGCCAGCAGTACCCGGACAGGGGGCAGCGAGCAGTACTTC. Complete variable domain (other parts from reference TRBV2 and TRBJ2-7): EPEVTQTPSHQVTQMGQEVILRCVPISNHLYFYWYRQILGQKVEFLVSFYNNEISEKSEIFDDQFSVERPDGSNFTLKIRSTKLEDSAMYFCASSTRTGGSEQYFGPGTRLTVT.

V and J are TRBV29-1 and TRBJ2-7, with D possibly being TRBD1 (7 bases). The germline CDR1 and CDR2 sequences are SQVTM and ANQGSEA. The CDR3 length is 12 residues. Trimming shortened V by 4 bases and J by 5 bases, and 12 bases separated the two germline ends. The DNA of the CDR3 is TGCAGCGTTGGCCAGGGGGGCAACGAGCAGTACTTC. The encoded protein is CSVGQGGNEQYF.

This chain uses TRBV30 with TRBJ1-6, with TRBD1 matching over 7 bases. Germline trimming cut 4 bases from V and 6 bases from J; bases unmatched to any gene: 6. Per the germline V gene, CDR1 is GTSNPN and CDR2 is SVGIG (reference sequence). The CDR3 runs 14 residues. The CDR3 coding sequence is TGTGCCTGGAAAAACAGGGGAACTAATTCACCCCTCCACTTT. It encodes CAWKNRGTNSPLHF.

V is TRBV3-1 (or the pseudogene TRBV3-2) and J is TRBJ2-1, with 8 bases fitting TRBD2. Germline CDR1 reads LGHDT; CDR2 reads YNNKEL (reference sequence). This CDR3 has 15 residues. Trimming took 4 bases from V and 5 from J; bases not matched to a gene: 7. Written as DNA, the CDR3 is TGTGCCAGCAGCCCCAGGAGCGGGGGTGACAATGAGCAGTTCTTC. It encodes CASSPRSGGDNEQFF.

The V gene is TRBV7-9, the J gene TRBJ1-1; D gene unclear. This CDR3 has 14 amino acids. Between the trimmed V and J ends, which lost 5 bases and 3 bases, there was a span of 13 bases. Germline V lookup: CDR1 SEHNR, CDR2 FQNEAQ (reference sequence). The CDR3 here is CASSPRLRDTEAFF. DNA for the CDR3: TGTGCCAGCAGCCCCAGGCTGAGGGACACTGAAGCTTTCTTT.

The chain links TRBV7-2 to TRBJ2-5; D possibly corresponds to TRBD2 (5 bases). V dropped 2 bases and J dropped 2 bases, with 9 bases sitting between them. This CDR3 has 14 amino acids. Per the germline V gene, CDR1 is SGHTA and CDR2 is FQGNSA. The CDR3: CASSLYGGQETQYF. The CDR3 nucleotides are TGTGCCAGCAGCTTATACGGCGGGCAAGAGACCCAGTACTTC.

This rearrangement joins TRBV4-1 to TRBJ1-4, with D maybe TRBD1 (6 bases). V was cut by 4 bases and J by 8 bases, with 17 bases left in between. Germline V gene data show CDR1 as MGHRA and CDR2 as YSYEKL. CDR3 length: 15 amino acids. CDR3 nucleotides: TGCGCCAGCAGCCCGTCGAGAGGGGGAAGGGAAAAACTGTTTTTT. Amino acid sequence: CASSPSRGGREKLFF.